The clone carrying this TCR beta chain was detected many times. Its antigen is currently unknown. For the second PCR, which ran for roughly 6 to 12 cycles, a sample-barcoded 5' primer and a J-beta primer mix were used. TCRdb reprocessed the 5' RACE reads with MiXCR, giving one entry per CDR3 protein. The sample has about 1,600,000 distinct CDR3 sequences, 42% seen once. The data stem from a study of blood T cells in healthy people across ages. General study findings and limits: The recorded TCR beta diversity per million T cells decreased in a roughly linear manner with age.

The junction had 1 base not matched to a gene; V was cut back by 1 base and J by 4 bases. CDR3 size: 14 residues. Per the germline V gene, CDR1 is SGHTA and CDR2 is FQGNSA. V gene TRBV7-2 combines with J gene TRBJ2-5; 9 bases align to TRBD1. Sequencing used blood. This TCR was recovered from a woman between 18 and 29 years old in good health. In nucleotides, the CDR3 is TGTGCCAGCAGCTTAGACAGGGGGCGAGAGACCCAGTACTTC. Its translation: CASSLDRGRETQYF.